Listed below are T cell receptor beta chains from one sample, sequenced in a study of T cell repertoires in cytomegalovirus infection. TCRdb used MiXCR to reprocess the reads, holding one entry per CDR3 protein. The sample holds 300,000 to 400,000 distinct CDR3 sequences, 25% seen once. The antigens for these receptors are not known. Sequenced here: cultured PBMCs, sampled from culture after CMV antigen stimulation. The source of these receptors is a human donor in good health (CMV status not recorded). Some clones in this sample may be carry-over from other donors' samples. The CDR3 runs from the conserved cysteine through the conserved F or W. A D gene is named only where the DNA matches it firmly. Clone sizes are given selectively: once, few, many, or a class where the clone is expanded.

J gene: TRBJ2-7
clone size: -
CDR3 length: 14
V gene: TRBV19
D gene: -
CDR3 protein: CASSTPGTSYEQYF
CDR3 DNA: TGTGCCAGTAGTACGCCCGGGACCTCCTACGAGCAGTACTTC

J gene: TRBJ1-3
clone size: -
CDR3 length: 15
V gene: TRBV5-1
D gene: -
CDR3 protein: CASSLESDRRNTIYF
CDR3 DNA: TGCGCCAGCAGCTTGGAATCGGACAGAAGAAACACCATATATTTT

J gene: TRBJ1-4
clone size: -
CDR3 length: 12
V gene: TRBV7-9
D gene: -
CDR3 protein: CASSFGGEKLFF
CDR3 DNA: TGTGCCAGCAGCTTTGGGGGAGAAAAACTGTTTTTT

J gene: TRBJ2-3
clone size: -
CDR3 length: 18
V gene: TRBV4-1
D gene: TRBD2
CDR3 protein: CASSQVGGRAMSTDTQYF
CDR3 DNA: TGCGCCAGCAGCCAAGTGGGCGGGAGGGCGATGAGCACAGATACGCAGTATTTT

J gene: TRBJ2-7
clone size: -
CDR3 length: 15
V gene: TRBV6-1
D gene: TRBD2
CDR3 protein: CASRSTSGLSYEQYF
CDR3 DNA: TGTGCCAGCAGATCGACTAGCGGGCTATCCTACGAGCAGTACTTC

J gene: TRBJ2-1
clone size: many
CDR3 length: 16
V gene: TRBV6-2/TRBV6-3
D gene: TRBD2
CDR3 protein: CASSYRAGMSYNEQFF
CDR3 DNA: TGTGCCAGCAGTTACCGAGCGGGGATGTCCTACAATGAGCAGTTCTTC

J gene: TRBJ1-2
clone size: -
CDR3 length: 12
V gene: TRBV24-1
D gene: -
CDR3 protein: CATSGGSYGYTF
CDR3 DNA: TGTGCCACCAGTGGGGGCAGCTATGGCTACACCTTC

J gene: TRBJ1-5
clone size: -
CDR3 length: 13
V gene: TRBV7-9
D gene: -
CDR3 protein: CASSTFPDQPQHF
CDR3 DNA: TGTGCCAGCAGCACATTCCCGGATCAGCCCCAGCATTTT

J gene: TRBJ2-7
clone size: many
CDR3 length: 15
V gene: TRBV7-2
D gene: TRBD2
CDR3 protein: CASSLSSGPSYEQYF
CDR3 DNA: TGTGCCAGCAGCTTGAGTAGCGGGCCTTCCTACGAGCAGTACTTC

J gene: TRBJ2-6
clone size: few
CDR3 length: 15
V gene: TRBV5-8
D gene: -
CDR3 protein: CASSSQGTGANVLTF
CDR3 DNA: TGTGCCAGCAGCTCCCAGGGGACTGGGGCCAACGTCCTGACTTTC

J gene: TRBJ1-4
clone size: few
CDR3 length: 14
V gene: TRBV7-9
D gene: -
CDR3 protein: CASSLRQENEKLFF
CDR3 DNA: TGTGCCAGCAGCTTACGACAGGAGAATGAAAAACTGTTTTTT

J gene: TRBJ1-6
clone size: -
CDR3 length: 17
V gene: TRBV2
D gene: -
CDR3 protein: CASSEEDTSDWNSPLHF
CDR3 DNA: TGTGCCAGCAGTGAAGAGGACACCTCCGATTGGAATTCACCCCTCCACTTT

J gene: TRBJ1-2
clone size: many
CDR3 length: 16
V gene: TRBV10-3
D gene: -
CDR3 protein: CAISESGQTYPYGYTF
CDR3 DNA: TGTGCCATCAGTGAGTCCGGGCAGACCTACCCTTATGGCTACACCTTC

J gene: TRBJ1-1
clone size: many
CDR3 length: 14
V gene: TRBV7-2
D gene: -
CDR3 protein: CASSLESGLTEAFF
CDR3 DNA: TGTGCCAGCAGCTTAGAGTCGGGGTTAACTGAAGCTTTCTTT

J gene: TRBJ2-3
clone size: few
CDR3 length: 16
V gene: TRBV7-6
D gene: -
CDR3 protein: CASSSVGGGATDTQYF
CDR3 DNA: TGTGCCAGCAGCTCTGTAGGAGGTGGGGCGACAGATACGCAGTATTTT

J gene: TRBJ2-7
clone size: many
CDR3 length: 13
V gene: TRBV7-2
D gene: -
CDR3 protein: CASSLATGSEQYF
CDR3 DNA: TGTGCCAGCAGCTTAGCCACAGGGAGCGAGCAGTACTTC

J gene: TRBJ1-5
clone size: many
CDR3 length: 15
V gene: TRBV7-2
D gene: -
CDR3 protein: CASRGSSTSNQPQHF
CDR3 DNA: TGTGCCAGCAGGGGAAGTTCGACCAGCAATCAGCCCCAGCATTTT

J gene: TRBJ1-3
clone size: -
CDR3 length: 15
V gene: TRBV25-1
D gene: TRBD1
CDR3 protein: CASSNRGLGGNTIYF
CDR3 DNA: TGTGCCAGCAGCAACAGGGGGCTAGGTGGAAACACCATATATTTT

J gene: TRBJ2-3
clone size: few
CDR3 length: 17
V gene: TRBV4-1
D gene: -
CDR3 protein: CASSQEVVAGSTDTQYF
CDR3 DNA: TGCGCCAGCAGCCAAGAGGTCGTGGCGGGGAGCACAGATACGCAGTATTTT

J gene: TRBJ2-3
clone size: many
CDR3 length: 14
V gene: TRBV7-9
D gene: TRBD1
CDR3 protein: CASSLVQGADTQYF
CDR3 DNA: TGTGCCAGCAGCTTAGTACAGGGGGCAGATACGCAGTATTTT

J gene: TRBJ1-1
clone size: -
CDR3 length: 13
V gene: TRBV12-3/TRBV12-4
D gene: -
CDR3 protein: CASSLGGRSGAFF
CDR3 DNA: TGTGCCAGCAGTTTAGGGGGAAGGTCGGGGGCTTTCTTT

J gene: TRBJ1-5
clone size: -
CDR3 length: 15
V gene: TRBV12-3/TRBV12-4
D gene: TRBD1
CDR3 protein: CASSLTGASNQPQHF
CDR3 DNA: TGTGCCAGCAGTTTAACAGGGGCTAGCAATCAGCCCCAGCATTTT

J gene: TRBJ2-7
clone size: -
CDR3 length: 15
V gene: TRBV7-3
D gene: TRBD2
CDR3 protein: CASSLNPSGSYEQYF
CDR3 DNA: TGTGCCAGCAGCTTAAACCCTAGCGGATCCTACGAGCAGTACTTC

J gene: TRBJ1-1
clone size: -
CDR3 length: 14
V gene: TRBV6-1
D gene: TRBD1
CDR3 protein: CASTGDRGRTEAFF
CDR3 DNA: TGTGCCAGCACTGGGGACAGGGGGAGAACTGAAGCTTTCTTT

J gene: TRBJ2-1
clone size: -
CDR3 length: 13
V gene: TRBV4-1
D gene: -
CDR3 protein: CASSQSRDREQFF
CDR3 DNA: TGCGCCAGCAGCCAATCTAGGGACCGCGAGCAGTTCTTC

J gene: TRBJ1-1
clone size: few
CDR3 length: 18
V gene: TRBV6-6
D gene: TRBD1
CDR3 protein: CASRNPATGQSLNTEAFF
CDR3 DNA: TGTGCCAGCAGAAACCCTGCGACAGGGCAATCCCTGAACACTGAAGCTTTCTTT

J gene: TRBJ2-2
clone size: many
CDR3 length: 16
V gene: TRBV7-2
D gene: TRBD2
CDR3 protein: CASRRTSGPNTGELFF
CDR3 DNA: TGTGCCAGCAGAAGGACTAGCGGGCCCAACACCGGGGAGCTGTTTTTT

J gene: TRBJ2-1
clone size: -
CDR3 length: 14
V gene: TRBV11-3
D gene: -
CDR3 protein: CASSLRSRGPKQFF
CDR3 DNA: TGTGCCAGCAGCTTACGCTCCCGGGGCCCGAAGCAGTTCTTC

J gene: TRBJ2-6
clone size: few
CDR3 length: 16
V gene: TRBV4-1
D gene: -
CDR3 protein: CASSPTGTTGANVLTF
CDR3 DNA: TGCGCCAGCAGCCCAACAGGGACGACCGGGGCCAACGTCCTGACTTTC

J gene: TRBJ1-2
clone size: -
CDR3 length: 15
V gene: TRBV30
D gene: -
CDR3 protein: CAWSGGTGGNYGYTF
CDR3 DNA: TGTGCCTGGAGCGGTGGGACTGGGGGTAACTATGGCTACACCTTC

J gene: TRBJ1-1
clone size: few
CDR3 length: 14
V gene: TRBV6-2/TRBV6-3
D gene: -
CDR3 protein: CATLGPSLNTEAFF
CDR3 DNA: TGTGCCACCCTAGGGCCCAGCTTGAACACTGAAGCTTTCTTT

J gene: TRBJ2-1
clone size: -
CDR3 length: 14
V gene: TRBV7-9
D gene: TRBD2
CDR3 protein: CASSSGLAGVTGFF
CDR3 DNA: TGTGCCAGCAGCTCGGGACTAGCGGGCGTCACGGGGTTCTTC

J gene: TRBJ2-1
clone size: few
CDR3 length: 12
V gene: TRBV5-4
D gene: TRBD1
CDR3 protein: CASSGTENEQFF
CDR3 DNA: TGTGCCAGCAGCGGGACAGAAAATGAGCAGTTCTTC

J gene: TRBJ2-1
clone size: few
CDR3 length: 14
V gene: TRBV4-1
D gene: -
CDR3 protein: CASSHVAPGNEQFF
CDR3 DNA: TGCGCCAGCAGCCACGTCGCCCCGGGGAATGAGCAGTTCTTC

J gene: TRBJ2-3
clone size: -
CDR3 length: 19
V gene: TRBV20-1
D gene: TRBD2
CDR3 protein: CSARGGASGQSRGSDTQYF
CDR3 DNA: TGCAGTGCTAGGGGAGGGGCTAGCGGACAATCAAGGGGCTCAGATACGCAGTATTTT

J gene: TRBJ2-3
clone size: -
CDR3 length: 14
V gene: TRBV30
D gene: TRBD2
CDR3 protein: CAWRTPGGSNTQYF
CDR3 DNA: TGTGCCTGGAGAACCCCCGGGGGGTCTAATACGCAGTATTTT

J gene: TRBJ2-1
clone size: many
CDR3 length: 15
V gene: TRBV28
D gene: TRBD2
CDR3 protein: CASRSGTRLGREQFF
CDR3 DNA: TGTGCCAGCAGGTCCGGGACTAGGCTGGGACGTGAGCAGTTCTTC

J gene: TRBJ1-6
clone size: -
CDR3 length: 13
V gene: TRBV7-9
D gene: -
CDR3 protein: CASSLAGNSPLHF
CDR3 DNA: TGTGCCAGCAGCTTGGCCGGGAATTCACCCCTCCACTTT

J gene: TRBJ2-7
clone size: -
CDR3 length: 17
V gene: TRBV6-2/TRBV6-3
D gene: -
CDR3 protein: CASSTSEVTYDPIEQYF
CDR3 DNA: TGTGCCAGCAGTACCAGCGAGGTGACTTACGACCCTATAGAGCAGTACTTC

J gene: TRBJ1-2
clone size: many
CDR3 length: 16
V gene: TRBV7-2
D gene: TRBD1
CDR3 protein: CASSRAPGQGAFRYTF
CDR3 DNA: TGTGCCAGCAGCCGGGCCCCGGGACAGGGGGCGTTTCGCTACACCTTC

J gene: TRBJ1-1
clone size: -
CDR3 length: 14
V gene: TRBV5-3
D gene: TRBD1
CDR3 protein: CASSLEQGATEAFF
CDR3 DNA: TGTGCCAGCAGCTTGGAACAGGGGGCCACTGAAGCTTTCTTT

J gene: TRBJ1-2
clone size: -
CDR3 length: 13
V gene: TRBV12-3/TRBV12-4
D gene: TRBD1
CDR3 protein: CASGTGANYGYTF
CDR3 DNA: TGTGCCAGCGGGACAGGGGCTAACTATGGCTACACCTTC

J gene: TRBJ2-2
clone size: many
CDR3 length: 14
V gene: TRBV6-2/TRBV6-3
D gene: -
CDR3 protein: CASRTSSPIGELFF
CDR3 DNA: TGTGCCAGCAGGACATCCTCACCAATCGGGGAGCTGTTTTTT

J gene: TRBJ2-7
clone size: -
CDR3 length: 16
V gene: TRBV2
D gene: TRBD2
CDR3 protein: CASSGGGTHGDYEQYF
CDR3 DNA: TGTGCCAGCAGTGGGGGGGGGACCCATGGGGACTACGAGCAGTACTTC

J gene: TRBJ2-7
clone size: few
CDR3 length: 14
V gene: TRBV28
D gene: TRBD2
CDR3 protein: CASSWLTSGYEQYF
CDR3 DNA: TGTGCCAGCAGTTGGTTAACTAGCGGGTACGAGCAGTACTTC